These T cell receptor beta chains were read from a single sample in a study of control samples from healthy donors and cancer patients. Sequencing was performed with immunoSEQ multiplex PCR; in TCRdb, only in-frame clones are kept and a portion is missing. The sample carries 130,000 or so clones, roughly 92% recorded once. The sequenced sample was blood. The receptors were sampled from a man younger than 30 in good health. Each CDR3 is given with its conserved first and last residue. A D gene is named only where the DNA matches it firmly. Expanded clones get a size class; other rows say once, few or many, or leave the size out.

cdr3_aa: CASRDRGYEQYF; cdr3_nt: TGTGCCTCCCGGGACAGGGGGTACGAGCAGTACTTC; v_call: TRBV12-3/TRBV12-4; j_call: TRBJ2-7; d_call: TRBD1; cdr3_length: 12; clone_size: NA
cdr3_aa: CATSTLLEGSGELFF; cdr3_nt: TGTGCCACCAGCACGCTATTAGAAGGGTCCGGGGAGCTGTTTTTT; v_call: TRBV15; j_call: TRBJ2-2; d_call: NA; cdr3_length: 15; clone_size: NA
cdr3_aa: CASSLTPDPSETQYF; cdr3_nt: TGTGCCAGCAGCTTGACTCCTGATCCCTCAGAGACCCAGTACTTC; v_call: TRBV5-4; j_call: TRBJ2-5; d_call: NA; cdr3_length: 15; clone_size: NA
cdr3_aa: CASSPRRSSDEKLFF; cdr3_nt: TGTGCCAGCAGCCCCCGGAGGAGCAGCGATGAAAAACTGTTTTTT; v_call: TRBV11-1; j_call: TRBJ1-4; d_call: NA; cdr3_length: 15; clone_size: NA
cdr3_aa: CASTSYGGNNEQFF; cdr3_nt: TGTGCCAGCACCTCATACGGGGGAAACAATGAGCAGTTCTTC; v_call: TRBV4-2; j_call: TRBJ2-1; d_call: NA; cdr3_length: 14; clone_size: NA
cdr3_aa: CASSFNPGQGVSPLHF; cdr3_nt: TGTGCCAGCAGTTTTAATCCGGGACAGGGCGTCTCACCCCTCCACTTT; v_call: TRBV6-5; j_call: TRBJ1-6; d_call: TRBD1; cdr3_length: 16; clone_size: NA
cdr3_aa: CASSLAGGTYNEQFF; cdr3_nt: TGTGCCAGCAGCCTTGCCGGGGGGACCTACAATGAGCAGTTCTTC; v_call: TRBV9; j_call: TRBJ2-1; d_call: TRBD2; cdr3_length: 15; clone_size: NA
cdr3_aa: CASSLGEGGFGYTF; cdr3_nt: TGTGCCAGCAGCTTAGGTGAAGGGGGCTTTGGCTACACCTTC; v_call: TRBV7-9; j_call: TRBJ1-2; d_call: TRBD1; cdr3_length: 14; clone_size: NA
cdr3_aa: CSVVLANQETQYF; cdr3_nt: TGCAGCGTCGTACTAGCGAACCAAGAGACCCAGTACTTC; v_call: TRBV29-1; j_call: TRBJ2-5; d_call: TRBD2; cdr3_length: 13; clone_size: NA
cdr3_aa: CASSLRTGTGRQETQYF; cdr3_nt: TGTGCCAGCAGCTTACGCACCGGGACAGGGAGGCAAGAGACCCAGTACTTC; v_call: TRBV5-5; j_call: TRBJ2-5; d_call: TRBD1; cdr3_length: 17; clone_size: NA
cdr3_aa: CASRGTGTVGNEQFF; cdr3_nt: TGCGCCAGCAGGGGAACCGGGACAGTGGGTAATGAGCAGTTCTTC; v_call: TRBV10-1; j_call: TRBJ2-1; d_call: TRBD1; cdr3_length: 15; clone_size: NA
cdr3_aa: CASSVWGAQSNQPQHF; cdr3_nt: TGTGCCAGCAGTGTATGGGGAGCACAAAGCAATCAGCCCCAGCATTTT; v_call: TRBV2; j_call: TRBJ1-5; d_call: NA; cdr3_length: 16; clone_size: NA
cdr3_aa: CASSPGLAGGWEQYF; cdr3_nt: TGTGCCAGCAGCCCGGGACTAGCGGGGGGCTGGGAGCAGTACTTC; v_call: TRBV9; j_call: TRBJ2-7; d_call: TRBD2; cdr3_length: 15; clone_size: NA
cdr3_aa: CASSLGGALGFNEQFF; cdr3_nt: TGTGCCAGCAGCTTAGGGGGGGCCCTAGGTTTCAATGAGCAGTTCTTC; v_call: TRBV11-3; j_call: TRBJ2-1; d_call: NA; cdr3_length: 16; clone_size: few
cdr3_aa: CASSLGGAGGYTF; cdr3_nt: TGTGCCAGCAGCTTGGGAGGGGCAGGGGGCTACACCTTC; v_call: TRBV5-5; j_call: TRBJ1-2; d_call: NA; cdr3_length: 13; clone_size: NA
cdr3_aa: CASSLTSGGADEQFF; cdr3_nt: TGTGCCAGCAGCTTGACTAGCGGGGGGGCAGATGAGCAGTTCTTC; v_call: TRBV7-3; j_call: TRBJ2-1; d_call: TRBD2; cdr3_length: 15; clone_size: NA
cdr3_aa: CASSDTSGEYNEQFF; cdr3_nt: TGTGCCAGCAGCGATACTAGCGGGGAATACAATGAGCAGTTCTTC; v_call: TRBV9; j_call: TRBJ2-1; d_call: TRBD2; cdr3_length: 15; clone_size: NA
cdr3_aa: CASSQTPRTGHEKLFF; cdr3_nt: TGTGCCAGCAGTCAGACCCCCCGGACAGGGCACGAAAAACTGTTTTTT; v_call: TRBV27; j_call: TRBJ1-4; d_call: TRBD1; cdr3_length: 16; clone_size: NA
cdr3_aa: CASSPNGQPGRVTQYF; cdr3_nt: TGTGCCAGCAGCCCGAACGGACAGCCGGGCCGAGTGACCCAGTACTTC; v_call: TRBV7-9; j_call: TRBJ2-5; d_call: NA; cdr3_length: 16; clone_size: NA
cdr3_aa: CASTKGGSPSYEQYF; cdr3_nt: TGTGCCAGCACCAAGGGTGGGAGCCCCTCCTACGAGCAGTACTTC; v_call: TRBV9; j_call: TRBJ2-7; d_call: NA; cdr3_length: 15; clone_size: NA
cdr3_aa: CASSVSAGGTDTQYF; cdr3_nt: TGTGCCAGCAGCGTATCGGCGGGGGGAACAGATACGCAGTATTTT; v_call: TRBV9; j_call: TRBJ2-3; d_call: TRBD2; cdr3_length: 15; clone_size: NA
cdr3_aa: CASSLVASGGTGELFF; cdr3_nt: TGTGCCAGCAGCTTAGTGGCTAGCGGGGGGACCGGGGAGCTGTTTTTT; v_call: TRBV7-2; j_call: TRBJ2-2; d_call: TRBD2; cdr3_length: 16; clone_size: NA
cdr3_aa: CASSGKNGYTF; cdr3_nt: TGTGCCAGCAGCGGAAAGAATGGCTACACCTTC; v_call: TRBV9; j_call: TRBJ1-2; d_call: NA; cdr3_length: 11; clone_size: NA
cdr3_aa: CATSDGQTLDTQYF; cdr3_nt: TGTGCCACCAGTGACGGGCAGACCCTAGATACGCAGTATTTT; v_call: TRBV24-1; j_call: TRBJ2-3; d_call: NA; cdr3_length: 14; clone_size: once
cdr3_aa: CSVGPGTSGGYEQFF; cdr3_nt: TGCAGCGTTGGCCCCGGGACTAGCGGGGGCTATGAGCAGTTCTTC; v_call: TRBV29-1; j_call: TRBJ2-1; d_call: TRBD2; cdr3_length: 15; clone_size: NA
cdr3_aa: CASTLDRGGTPLHF; cdr3_nt: TGTGCCAGCACCTTGGATCGTGGGGGAACACCCCTCCACTTT; v_call: TRBV11-1; j_call: TRBJ1-6; d_call: NA; cdr3_length: 14; clone_size: once
cdr3_aa: CASSRGLAGTGELFF; cdr3_nt: TGTGCCAGCAGCAGGGGACTAGCGGGCACCGGGGAGCTGTTTTTT; v_call: TRBV7-2; j_call: TRBJ2-2; d_call: TRBD2; cdr3_length: 15; clone_size: NA
cdr3_aa: CASSYDSSGNTIYF; cdr3_nt: TGTGCCAGCAGTTACGACAGCTCTGGAAACACCATATATTTT; v_call: TRBV6-6; j_call: TRBJ1-3; d_call: NA; cdr3_length: 14; clone_size: NA
cdr3_aa: CAISERGTGVYTGELFF; cdr3_nt: TGTGCCATCAGTGAGCGAGGGACAGGGGTGTACACCGGGGAGCTGTTTTTT; v_call: TRBV10-3; j_call: TRBJ2-2; d_call: TRBD1; cdr3_length: 17; clone_size: NA
cdr3_aa: CASSGPGGRETQYF; cdr3_nt: TGTGCCAGCAGCGGCCCTGGAGGTAGAGAGACCCAGTACTTC; v_call: TRBV9; j_call: TRBJ2-5; d_call: NA; cdr3_length: 14; clone_size: NA
cdr3_aa: CASNRDNSPLHF; cdr3_nt: TGTGCCAGTAACAGGGATAATTCACCCCTCCACTTT; v_call: TRBV2; j_call: TRBJ1-6; d_call: NA; cdr3_length: 12; clone_size: NA
cdr3_aa: CASSLWVGEEKETQYF; cdr3_nt: TGTGCCAGCAGCTTATGGGTCGGTGAAGAGAAAGAGACCCAGTACTTC; v_call: TRBV11-2; j_call: TRBJ2-5; d_call: NA; cdr3_length: 16; clone_size: NA
cdr3_aa: CASSAAGKETQYF; cdr3_nt: TGTGCCAGCAGCGCAGCAGGGAAAGAGACCCAGTACTTC; v_call: TRBV25-1; j_call: TRBJ2-5; d_call: NA; cdr3_length: 13; clone_size: NA